This is a list of T cell receptor beta chains from one sample in a study of circulating and synovial CD4+ cells in juvenile arthritis. Measured with immunoSEQ multiplex PCR; TCRdb has only the in-frame clones, and not every one. Of 30,000 to 35,000 clones listed, about 95% are singletons. Sample: CD4+ T cells from blood. The receptor source for this set is a human donor with juvenile idiopathic arthritis. Each CDR3 is given with its conserved first and last residue. The D gene is left open where the match is weak. The size entry is marked missing in some rows and otherwise reads once, few, many or a size class.

j_call,v_call,d_call,clone_size,cdr3_nt,cdr3_aa
TRBJ1-1,TRBV2,NA,NA,TGTGCCAGCAGTGCAAACAGGGCGGAAGCTTTCTTT,CASSANRAEAFF
TRBJ2-5,TRBV4-3,TRBD2,once,TGCGCCAGCAGCCAAGATGGGACTAGCGGGATAGAGACCCAGTACTTC,CASSQDGTSGIETQYF
TRBJ1-1,TRBV29-1,NA,NA,TGCAGCGTTGATGGAGGGCAGGGCACTGAAGCTTTCTTT,CSVDGGQGTEAFF
TRBJ2-2,TRBV28,TRBD1,NA,TGTGCCAGCAGCTTCGGACAGGGAGCCGGGGAGCTGTTTTTT,CASSFGQGAGELFF
TRBJ2-1,TRBV11-2,TRBD2,NA,TGTGCCAGCAGCATACGACTAGCGGGAGGTCCCTACAATGAGCAGTTCTTC,CASSIRLAGGPYNEQFF
TRBJ1-5,TRBV28,NA,NA,TGTGCCAGCAGTTTATTAGCTAAGGATCAGCCCCAGCATTTT,CASSLLAKDQPQHF
TRBJ1-1,TRBV11-2,NA,NA,TGTGCCAGCAGCAGGGGAGGGACCCCCGCTGAAGCTTTCTTT,CASSRGGTPAEAFF
TRBJ1-1,TRBV19,NA,NA,TGTGCCAGTAGTGTCGGGGGTGAGGGCACTGAAGCTTTCTTT,CASSVGGEGTEAFF
TRBJ1-2,TRBV7-3,TRBD1,NA,TGTGCCAGCAGCCTTCCGGGACAGGGGATCGATGGCTACACCTTC,CASSLPGQGIDGYTF
TRBJ2-1,TRBV6-5,TRBD2,few,TGTGCCAGCAGTTACGGCCTAGCGGTGTACAATGAGCAGTTCTTC,CASSYGLAVYNEQFF
TRBJ1-4,TRBV7-2,NA,once,TGTGCCAGCAGCCAATCGGGGGGTGGTGAAAAACTGTTTTTT,CASSQSGGGEKLFF
TRBJ2-1,TRBV7-9,NA,NA,TGTGCCAGCAGCCTCGGAGGTCGGCCGTACTACAATGAGCAGTTCTTC,CASSLGGRPYYNEQFF
TRBJ1-3,TRBV19,NA,few,TGTGCCAGTACCGTGACAGGCTCTGGAAACACCATATATTTT,CASTVTGSGNTIYF
TRBJ2-7,TRBV2,NA,NA,TGTGCCAGCTGCCCCCAGGGCAGGGACTACGAGCAGTACTTC,CASCPQGRDYEQYF
TRBJ1-1,TRBV7-3,TRBD1,NA,TGTGCCAGCAGCTCCCGGGGACAGGGGGACCCTGAAGCTTTCTTT,CASSSRGQGDPEAFF
TRBJ1-5,TRBV5-6,NA,NA,TGTGCCAGCAGCTTGTACGGAGCGTCGGGACCCCAGCATTTT,CASSLYGASGPQHF
TRBJ1-1,TRBV28,TRBD1,NA,TGTGCCAGCAGTTCGACAGGGTACACTGAAGCTTTCTTT,CASSSTGYTEAFF
TRBJ1-2,TRBV28,NA,once,TGTGCCAGCAGTTTAAGTTCCACAGGGAATTATGGCTACACCTTC,CASSLSSTGNYGYTF
TRBJ1-4,TRBV6-1,TRBD1,NA,TGTGCCAGCAGTGGGATCCGACAGGGGGGCAGCGGGGGGCATGAAAAACTGTTTTTT,CASSGIRQGGSGGHEKLFF
TRBJ2-7,TRBV5-4,NA,NA,TGTGCCAGCAGCTTGTACCGCGGGGCCTCCTACGAGCAGTACTTC,CASSLYRGASYEQYF